Following are 32 T cell receptor beta chains from one sample sequenced in a study of cytomegalovirus exposure and HLA in healthy donors. With 60 Vbeta and 13 Jbeta primers, the PCR was carried out. Profiling relied on immunoSEQ multiplex PCR, and the TCRdb table lists in-frame clones only, not all of them. The data contain around 120,000 clones, 78% of them singletons. Input material: PBMCs. The receptors here all came from a woman in her twenties or thirties in good health and CMV-seropositive.

The count of this clone is one. The chain joins TRBV4-1 to TRBJ2-1; TRBD2 agrees at 8 bases. This CDR3 comprises 13 residues. Germline V gene data show CDR1 as MGHRA and CDR2 as YSYEKL. Losses at the gene ends were 6 bases for V and 8 bases for J; bases not matched to a gene: 6. Written as DNA, the CDR3 is TGCGCCAGCAGGGGAGCGGGGGTGGATGAGCAGTTCTTC. The encoded protein is CASRGAGVDEQFF.

The chain joins TRBV19 to TRBJ2-1, with 8 bases lining up with TRBD1. CDR3 length equals 18 residues. The germline V gene encodes CDR1 LNHDA and CDR2 SQIVND (reference sequence). V trimming: 5 bases; J trimming: 3 bases; junction bases outside the gene matches: 15. The CDR3 DNA follows: TGTGCCAGTAGTGAAGACGGGACAGGATTAACTCTCTACAATGAGCAGTTCTTC. Its protein is CASSEDGTGLTLYNEQFF.

This clone is a singleton in its sample. This chain joins TRBV4-3 and TRBJ2-2; 10 bases align to TRBD2. The CDR3 is 16 amino acids. CDR1 is LGHNA and CDR2 is YSLEER in the germline V gene. The V and J ends lost 2 bases and 4 bases, in that order; junction bases with no gene match: 4. The CDR3 nucleotides read TGCGCCAGCAGCCAAACTAGCGGGGAAACCACCGGGGAGCTGTTTTTT. This encodes CASSQTSGETTGELFF.

J is TRBJ1-1 and V is TRBV5-4, with TRBD1 matching 8 bases. Unmatched junction bases numbered 8, after V lost 6 bases and J lost 1 base. From germline, CDR1 is SGHNT and CDR2 YYREEE (reference sequence). This CDR3 has 15 amino acids. The CDR3, as DNA: TGTGCCAGCACGCCCGTGGGGACAGGGAACACTGAAGCTTTCTTT. Translating it yields CASTPVGTGNTEAFF.

The chain carries TRBV28 and TRBJ1-5; TRBD1 might be the D (5 bases). The length of the CDR3 is 13 residues. Looked up from germline, CDR1 is MDHEN and CDR2 is SYDVKM. V shed 6 bases and J shed 9 bases, with 15 bases lying between them. The CDR3 nucleotides read TGTGCCAGCAGGCAGACTGGGGCAGGGCCCCAGCATTTT. It translates to CASRQTGAGPQHF.

J is TRBJ2-7 and V is TRBV6-1, with 10 bases that match TRBD1. With V trimmed by 6 bases and J by 5 bases, 7 bases remained unmatched. CDR1 MNHNS and CDR2 SASEGT come from the germline V gene. The CDR3 spans 14 residues. CDR3 residues: CASSFGTGEHEQYF. The CDR3 coding sequence is TGTGCCAGCAGCTTTGGGACAGGGGAACACGAGCAGTACTTC.

The gene calls are TRBV29-1 and TRBJ2-3; D remains unclear. The CDR3 consists of 10 residues. Germline CDR1 reads SQVTM; CDR2 reads ANQGSEA. Trimming pared 5 bases from V and 4 bases from J, leaving 4 bases between. This chain's CDR3 is CSVRSDTQYF. In DNA, the CDR3 is TGCAGCGTTCGTTCAGATACGCAGTATTTT.

The V gene is TRBV7-9, the J gene TRBJ2-7; D might be TRBD1 (6 bases). From germline, CDR1 is SEHNR and CDR2 FQNEAQ (reference sequence). V gave up 5 bases and J gave up 6 bases, with 14 bases separating them. The CDR3 runs 13 residues. CDR3 protein: CASSHTGSGEQYF. CDR3 bases: TGTGCCAGCAGCCACACAGGGTCCGGCGAGCAGTACTTC.

This chain links TRBV6-4 with TRBJ1-2; D gene unclear. V gave up 2 bases and J gave up 7 bases, with 8 bases separating them. The length of the CDR3 is 12 residues. CDR1 is MRHNA and CDR2 is SNTAGT in the germline V gene. DNA for the CDR3: TGTGCCAGCAGTGACGGTTATAGTGGCTACACCTTC. Its protein is CASSDGYSGYTF.

This clone was seen a few times. The chain couples TRBV9 to TRBJ2-5; no firm D call. CDR3 length: 14 amino acids. The V end lost 0 bases, the J end lost 5 bases, and 11 bases lay between the germline ends. Germline V gives CDR1 SGDLS, CDR2 YYNGEE. CDR3 region: CASSVELVGETQYF. In nucleotides, the CDR3 is TGTGCCAGCAGCGTAGAATTGGTCGGGGAGACCCAGTACTTC.

The chain couples TRBV18 to TRBJ1-3; TRBD1 aligns across 7 bases. The length of the CDR3 is 20 residues. Germline CDR1 reads KGHSH; CDR2 reads LQKENI. After removal of 5 bases from V and 0 bases from J, the junction contained 19 bases not matched to a gene. This CDR3 reads CASSNRPGQLNQFSGNTIYF. Here the CDR3 DNA reads TGTGCCAGCTCAAATCGACCGGGACAGTTAAACCAATTCTCTGGAAACACCATATATTTT.

This chain links TRBV27 with TRBJ2-7; 9 positions agree with TRBD2. The CDR3 sequence is 15 residues long. The V and J ends lost 1 base and 2 bases, in that order; junction bases with no gene match: 3. CDR1 MNHEY and CDR2 SMNVEV come from the germline V gene (reference sequence). The CDR3 bases are TGTGCCAGCAGTTTATTGGCGGGAGGGGCCTACGAGCAGTACTTC. It specifies CASSLLAGGAYEQYF.

The chain links TRBV28 to TRBJ1-6; a possible D gene is TRBD1 (6 bases). Germline V gene data show CDR1 as MDHEN and CDR2 as SYDVKM. Trimming left V 7 bases short and J 0 bases short, with 13 bases between. The CDR3 loop spans 16 amino acids. For the CDR3, the DNA is TGTGCCAGCATTCGGACAGCAAGCTCCTATAATTCACCCCTCCACTTT. Protein sequence: CASIRTASSYNSPLHF.

The gene calls are TRBV28 and TRBJ1-2; 9 bases agree with TRBD1. The germline V gene has CDR1 MDHEN and CDR2 SYDVKM. Trimming at V came to 5 bases and at J to 7 bases, leaving 5 bases not matched to a gene. CDR3 length: 13 amino acids. CDR3 amino acids: CASSQQGAGGYTF. CDR3 nucleotides: TGTGCCAGCAGTCAACAGGGGGCGGGTGGCTACACCTTC.

This clone has just a few counts. The genes are TRBV30 and TRBJ1-3; 11 positions match TRBD1. V was pared by 7 bases and J by 0 bases, with 8 bases of the junction left unmatched. Per the germline V gene, CDR1 is GTSNPN and CDR2 is SVGIG (reference sequence). The CDR3 has 16 amino acids. The CDR3 sequence is CALDRGPDSSGNTIYF. The CDR3 coding sequence is TGTGCCTTGGACAGGGGGCCTGATAGCTCTGGAAACACCATATATTTT.

Within the sample, this clone is medium-sized. For the CDR3, the DNA is TGTGCCAGCAGCCCCGGGGGACAGGGTACTGGGCAGCCCCAGCATTTT. Translated: CASSPGGQGTGQPQHF. V gene TRBV4-2 combines with J gene TRBJ1-5, with 9 bases identical to TRBD1. Germline V CDR1 and CDR2: LGHNA, YNFKEQ. Unmatched junction bases numbered 11, after V lost 4 bases and J lost 7 bases. The CDR3 has 16 amino acids.

This chain joins TRBV6-4 and TRBJ1-6; D may be TRBD1 (5 bases). Trimming pared 3 bases from V and 10 bases from J, leaving 16 bases between. There are 15 residues in the CDR3. Germline V gives CDR1 MRHNA, CDR2 SNTAGT. In nucleotides, the CDR3 is TGTGCCAGCAGTGAGTCGCGGGAGGACACGTCACCCCTCCACTTT. Amino acid sequence: CASSESREDTSPLHF.

The rearrangement uses TRBV28 and TRBJ2-5; TRBD2 matches 10 bases. This CDR3 has 12 amino acids. From germline, CDR1 is MDHEN and CDR2 SYDVKM. Unmatched junction bases numbered 3, after V lost 4 bases and J lost 10 bases. DNA of the CDR3: TGTGCCAGCAGTTCCACTAGCGGGGTCCAGTACTTC. This codes for CASSSTSGVQYF. Based on the CDR3 plus reference TRBV28 and TRBJ2-5, the full variable domain is DVKVTQSSRYLVKRTGEKVFLECVQDMDHENMFWYRQDPGLGLRLIYFSYDVKMKEKGDIPEGYSVSREKKERFSLILESASTNQTSMYLCASSSTSGVQYFGPGTRLLVL.

This chain connects TRBV5-1 to TRBJ2-7; TRBD1 matches 8 bases. The CDR3 has 14 amino acids. V was pared by 3 bases and J by 6 bases, with 8 bases of the junction left unmatched. CDR1 is SGHRS and CDR2 is YFSETQ in the germline V gene. The CDR3 loop reads CASSYGQGRGEQYF. Written as DNA, the CDR3 is TGCGCCAGCAGCTACGGACAGGGCCGAGGCGAGCAGTACTTC.

V gene TRBV6-1 combines with J gene TRBJ1-6; D is perhaps TRBD1 (6 bases). Germline CDR1 reads MNHNS; CDR2 reads SASEGT. V lost 4 bases and J 9 bases, leaving 16 bases between the germline ends. The CDR3 has 15 residues. CDR3 sequence reads: CASSAQQGTGSPLHF. The CDR3, as DNA: TGTGCCAGCAGTGCCCAACAGGGTACTGGTTCACCCCTCCACTTT.

V and J are TRBV28 and TRBJ2-5; 7 bases align to TRBD1. CDR1 is MDHEN and CDR2 is SYDVKM in the germline V gene. Trimming at V came to 1 base and at J to 4 bases, leaving 9 bases not matched to a gene. The CDR3 is 16 residues long. CDR3 loop: CASSLYIGQVAETQYF. Here the CDR3 DNA reads TGTGCCAGCAGTTTATACATCGGACAGGTAGCAGAGACCCAGTACTTC.

This clone has just one count. The V gene is TRBV28, the J gene TRBJ2-7; perhaps TRBD2 as D (6 bases). The CDR3 has 12 residues. Germline-derived CDR1 and CDR2 are MDHEN and SYDVKM. With 4 bases removed from V and 2 bases from J, the gap between germline ends came to 6 bases. The CDR3 sequence: CASSSGAYEQYF. The CDR3 region has the DNA TGTGCCAGCAGTTCGGGAGCCTACGAGCAGTACTTC. The complete variable domain, with remaining parts taken from reference TRBV28 and TRBJ2-7, reads DVKVTQSSRYLVKRTGEKVFLECVQDMDHENMFWYRQDPGLGLRLIYFSYDVKMKEKGDIPEGYSVSREKKERFSLILESASTNQTSMYLCASSSGAYEQYFGPGTRLTVT.

V gene TRBV11-2 combines with J gene TRBJ2-7; D is possibly TRBD1 (5 bases). Per the germline V gene, CDR1 is SGHAT and CDR2 is FQNNGV. The CDR3 is made up of 15 amino acids. The V and J ends lost 4 bases and 2 bases respectively, with 15 bases between them. The CDR3 spells CASSSWGGQAYEQYF. The CDR3 nucleotides read TGTGCCAGCAGCTCCTGGGGTGGACAAGCCTACGAGCAGTACTTC.

The chain uses TRBV28 and TRBJ1-5; 8 nucleotides match TRBD1. Germline V CDR1 and CDR2: MDHEN, SYDVKM. Trimming took 3 bases from V and 7 from J; bases not matched to a gene: 2. There are 13 residues in the CDR3. The CDR3, as DNA: TGTGCCAGCAGTTTGGACAGGGACCAGCCCCAGCATTTT. It encodes CASSLDRDQPQHF.

The J gene is TRBJ1-2, the V gene TRBV15; D perhaps matches TRBD1 (5 bases). The germline CDR1 and CDR2 sequences are LNHNV and YYDKDF (reference sequence). The CDR3 has 13 residues. V lost 3 bases and J lost 4, with 9 bases in between. The CDR3 DNA reads as TGTGCCACCAGCAGGGACACTTCCTATGGCTACACCTTC. Amino acid sequence: CATSRDTSYGYTF.

V and J are TRBV11-1 and TRBJ2-5; 8 bases map to TRBD1. With the DNA end fitting TRBJ2-7 better, the J assignment may be wrong. The length of the CDR3 is 15 residues. The germline V gene has CDR1 SGHAT and CDR2 FQDESV (reference sequence). CDR3: CASSFRTGHSYEQYF. As DNA, the CDR3 is TGTGCCAGCAGCTTCCGGACAGGGCACTCCTACGAGCAGTACTTC.

V usage is TRBV5-1 and J usage is TRBJ2-1, with 10 positions matching TRBD1. Germline V gene lookup returns CDR1 SGHRS and CDR2 YFSETQ. The V segment lost 4 bases and the J segment 5 bases; nucleotides outside the gene matches: 6. The CDR3 sequence is 15 residues long. CDR3 nucleotides: TGCGCCAGCAGCATAGACAGGGGGCATCACAATGAGCAGTTCTTC. It codes for CASSIDRGHHNEQFF.

The chain has TRBV7-9 and TRBJ2-2; 7 nucleotides match TRBD1. CDR1 is SEHNR, CDR2 FQNEAQ, per germline (reference sequence). V shed 5 bases and J 3 bases; nucleotides not matched to a gene: 6. This CDR3 comprises 15 residues. CDR3 nucleotide sequence: TGTGCCAGCAGCAGCCGGGACAGAGACACCGGGGAGCTGTTTTTT. Amino acids: CASSSRDRDTGELFF. The full variable domain, completed using reference TRBV7-9 and TRBJ2-2, is DTGVSQNPRHKITKRGQNVTFRCDPISEHNRLYWYRQTLGQGPEFLTYFQNEAQLEKSRLLSDRFSAERPKGSFSTLEIQRTEQGDSAMYLCASSSRDRDTGELFFGEGSRLTVL.

This sequence joins TRBV28 and TRBJ1-2; D not resolved. This CDR3 has 11 residues. The V end was cut by 4 bases, the J end by 8 bases, with 8 bases between. CDR1 MDHEN and CDR2 SYDVKM come from the germline V gene. The CDR3, as DNA: TGTGCCAGCAGTTCACGGAGGGGCTACACCTTC. It translates to CASSSRRGYTF.

This clone was counted once. Other DNA sequences of this sample code for an identical CDR3. This chain's CDR3 is CASSPLSTDTQYF. CDR3 in DNA: TGTGCCAGCAGCCCTCTGAGCACAGATACGCAGTATTTT. V usage is TRBV7-9 and J usage is TRBJ2-3; no firm D call. Germline assignment: CDR1 SEHNR and CDR2 FQNEAQ (reference sequence). Between the trimmed V and J ends, which lost 5 bases and 0 bases, there was a span of 6 bases. The CDR3 length is 13 residues.

The V gene is TRBV5-1, the J gene TRBJ1-1; 10 nucleotides match TRBD1. This CDR3 contains 15 residues. Germline-derived CDR1 and CDR2 are SGHRS and YFSETQ. V was clipped by 3 bases and J by 5 bases; unmatched bases: 7. In DNA form, the CDR3 reads TGCGCCAGCAGCTCACGGGACAGGGGTGGGACTGAAGCTTTCTTT. This sequence encodes CASSSRDRGGTEAFF. Together with reference TRBV5-1 and TRBJ1-1, the CDR3 gives the full variable domain: KAGVTQTPRYLIKTRGQQVTLSCSPISGHRSVSWYQQTPGQGLQFLFEYFSETQRNKGNFPGRFSGRQFSNSRSEMNVSTLELGDSALYLCASSSRDRGGTEAFFGQGTRLTVV.

The rearrangement uses TRBV21-1 and TRBJ1-1; TRBD1, the table's D call, lacks a check against the DNA. TRBV21-1 represents a pseudogene. The CDR3 totals 17 residues. CDR3 DNA: TGTGCCAGCAGCAACCGGGGGACAGGTTTAGGTAACACTGAAGCTTTCTTT. Encoded protein: CASSNRGTGLGNTEAFF.